This TCR beta chain was retrieved from a study of cytomegalovirus exposure and HLA in healthy donors (dated by TCRdb to the late 2010s). Turning to the overall study: In an earlier analysis of several hundred of the donors, around 290 Gb of sequence data and some 120 million unique TCR beta sequences from about 190 million T cells were reported. The later analysis used no new phenotypic data to find candidate immune exposures, relying instead on TCR beta sequences and their occurrence across donors. All discovery cohort repertoires had been generated on a single sequencing platform. Donor age, sex, ethnicity and CMV serostatus were compiled together with the repertoire data. A later genetic analysis took genome-wide SNP genotypes for about 55% of the 666 donors and used that subset as a discovery cohort. In addition to the first cohort of 666 subjects, a separate validation cohort of 120 different subjects was used. Class I and class II HLA loci were covered by the typing at four-digit resolution. Among 398 genotyped donors of the cohort, an average of around 240,000 unique TCR beta nucleotide sequences were sequenced per donor, roughly 18% of them non-productive. An early release covering 550 to 650 HLA-typed donors comprised approximately 300 gigabases of sequencing data and roughly 85 million unique TCR sequences. Using immunosequencing, the study profiled T cell repertoires from fewer than 850 subjects and related those repertoires to cytomegalovirus serostatus. Of the roughly 400 genotyped donors, roughly 80% fell in the genetic ancestry cluster associated with self-reported Caucasian donors. In an earlier analysis of around 540 of the donors, high-throughput TCR beta sequencing was used to judge whether each TCR beta V gene segment behaved as functional or pseudogenic. The study aimed to test whether signatures of past pathogen exposure could be identified by cataloging public T cell receptors. A later analysis re-examined previously published TCR beta repertoires from about 700 donors and added high-resolution HLA genotyping to investigate patterns of TCR occurrence. To predict cytomegalovirus infection status, the study combined high-throughput TCR immunosequencing, statistical association of individual TCRs with disease status, and machine learning. The number of donors typed differed by locus, with 629-630 for A, B, C, DRB1 and DQB1, around 520 for DQA1, 606 for DPA1, and approximately 470 for DPB1. About five DR-DQ haplotypes were treated as single units for association and clustering because of strong linkage in the cohort.

From cysteine to phenylalanine, the CDR3 is 15 amino acids long. This entry keeps only the CDR3 DNA: 45 bases, framed from base 1. Compared with germline, V lacks 2 bases and J lacks 8 bases; bases without a gene match: 9. The germline V gene yields SGHAT for CDR1 and FQNNGV for CDR2. Broad study findings and their caveats: A few of the identified cytomegalovirus-associated TCR beta chains were confirmed in vitro to be specific for cytomegalovirus antigens. The study gave a list of under 200 TCR beta chains associated with cytomegalovirus. The authors suggested that the approach could potentially be generalized to other disease states and immunological phenotypes. The earlier analysis of a few hundred of the donors excluded around 17 rarely observed V segments, including chromosome 9 orphons, because counts were too low. V-gene and J-gene trimming of TCR beta chains was associated with a missense DCLRE1C variant in a later genetic analysis, and the association was replicated in an independent cohort. Some IMGT-functional V segments, including TRBV6-2 and TRBV6-3, could not be distinguished by the 87-base-pair reads and were therefore excluded. Assigning TCR associations to individual alleles was difficult when HLA alleles, especially DR and DQ, strongly co-occurred. Linkage disequilibrium might explain the correlated functional status among segregating V segments, but an unknown experimental factor could not be ruled out. Sequencing depth was assumed to be roughly uniform across donors in the presence/absence analyses, though that assumption may not hold. A later analysis found that most CMV-associated TCR beta chains appeared HLA-restricted, with HLA associations seemingly driven largely by CMV exposure. A further reported finding was that TCR beta sequences accurately predicted the HLA-A and HLA-B alleles for most subjects in the first cohort. Compared with equally common non-associated chains, HLA-associated TCR beta chains in a later analysis were more clonally expanded and had lower generation probabilities. The only immune exposure information available for the cohort was CMV serostatus. Broadly in line with IMGT annotations, most TCR beta V segments showed up in productive rearrangements about 87% or about 30% of the time in an earlier analysis of around 600 of the donors. A later genetic analysis reported fewer N-insertions in productive TCRs among donors in an Asian-associated ancestry cluster than the roughly 700-donor mean. Most TCR sequences were seen in very few donors, while some public TCRs were found in many individuals. According to a later analysis, parvovirus B19, influenza, CMV and Epstein-Barr virus appeared linked to several top co-occurrence clusters. Cytomegalovirus status was reported to be diagnosed by the classifier with high specificity and sensitivity in both the original and validation cohorts. Only TCR beta chains were sequenced in this cohort, and the absence of alpha or paired-chain data limited detectable features. A group of highly shared sequence variants was considered likely to be a technical artifact of the sequencing pipeline. In a later analysis, TCR association rates were found to vary across HLA loci, with the most associated TCRs seen for DRB1 alleles and the fewest for HLA-C alleles. At a false discovery rate of 0.05, a later analysis linked about 16,000 TCR beta sequences to specific HLA alleles. HLA typing was unavailable for some donors at each locus, so association tests used only the typed subset.

A note on this clone: Its antigen remains unidentified. Within one base of it there is no much larger clone, and no base qualities were kept.

The cohort was made up of 500 to 850 healthy bone marrow donors. At the time of sampling, all cohort members were nominally healthy, though unrecorded immune exposures were likely present. The donor was CMV seronegative and belonged to the group of 352 seronegative cohort members. Each donor provided a peripheral blood sample, and peripheral blood mononuclear cells were used for TCR beta sequencing. The Qiagen DNeasy Blood Extraction Kit was used to extract genomic DNA from the blood cell samples. Receptors were amplified or captured by the immunoSEQ multiplex PCR assay. For the multiplex PCR, a mixture combining 60 forward primers for TCR Vbeta segments and 13 reverse primers for TCR Jbeta segments was used. The CDR3 region of rearranged TCR beta genes was amplified from genomic DNA by a multiplex PCR assay. Amplified TCR beta libraries were sequenced as 87-base-pair reads on the Illumina HiSeq System. For the original study's pipeline: In a later analysis, about 80 million unique TCR beta chains were counted across the 650 to 700 repertoires, and about 9.9 million of these chains were shared by at least two donors. Raw reads were error-corrected and collapsed into unique sequences by a nearest-neighbor algorithm in which closely related sequences were merged to remove PCR and sequencing errors. V, D and J gene segments were assigned by aligning CDR3 sequences to IMGT reference sequences. Each retained sequence needed at least a six-nucleotide match to both a V gene segment and a J gene segment. A rearrangement was called productive if the CDR3 had no stop codons and remained in frame with V and J, and every other rearrangement was called non-productive. CDR3 was defined according to IMGT convention as the region running from the second conserved V-encoded cysteine to the conserved J-encoded phenylalanine. Sequences without an unambiguous match to a single V gene segment were excluded from the earlier analysis of over 500 of the donors. An earlier analysis of several hundred of the donors called V segments functional above 56.7% productive rearrangements and segregating when the between-donor standard deviation exceeded 5%. A statistical classification framework was built to diagnose cytomegalovirus status from the catalog of TCR beta chain sequences. In a later analysis, V and J genes were assigned by comparing TCR nucleotide sequences against IMGT/GENE-DB human TR gene sequences. A later analysis assigned CDR3 sequences and most-parsimonious VDJ recombination scenarios with the TCRdist pipeline. In a later analysis, every TCR beta chain was defined by the combination of its CDR3 amino acid sequence and its V-gene family, and reads without a unique V-gene family were dropped. To address suspected cross-contamination and a sequencing artifact, a later analysis removed 550 to 750 highly shared, low-generation-probability nucleotide sequences. In a later analysis, a clonal expansion index for each public chain was calculated from normalized within-repertoire ranks of inferred template counts. Generation probabilities in a later analysis came from a VDJ recombination model fitted to out-of-frame rearrangements, and those results were checked against IGoR. Hypergeometric tests were used in a later analysis to score TCR-TCR, TCR-HLA and TCR-CMV co-occurrence, with a repertoire-size bias correction applied to the TCR pairs. To estimate false discovery rates, a later analysis permuted the HLA or CMV assignments 20 times. In a later analysis, co-occurring TCRs were grouped with DBSCAN, and TCRdist sequence similarity was added when clustering was performed within HLA-allele-positive subsets. Repertoires with fewer than 30,000 or more than 120,000 public chains were left out of co-occurrence clustering, as were several repertoires with anomalous nucleotide sharing. The table was pulled from immuneACCESS by TCRdb, which kept in-frame rearrangements only. Such tables lose some clones; where checked, under half of the loss comes from unresolved V genes, and the rest has no known cause. V and J calls plus clone size are reproduced from that table; the DNA served to infer D and trimming. The sample table lists roughly 66,000 clones, 70% to 80% of them with a count of one. Around 6% of the sample lies in the top ten.

This chain is built from TRBV11-2 and TRBJ2-1; the central 7 bases match TRBD1. This clonotype was obtained from a man aged 50-59 years in good health and CMV-seronegative. Sequencing was performed on PBMCs. The base sequence is TGTGCCAGCAGCTTACTTTACAGGGGATCGGATGAGCAGTTCTTC. Translated, this gives CASSLLYRGSDEQFF.